This is a list of T cell receptor beta chains from one sample in a study of T cell responses to AZD1222 COVID-19 vaccine. The repertoire was sequenced with immunoSEQ multiplex PCR; TCRdb's copy has only in-frame clones and lacks some. Seen here are around 160,000 clones, 89% observed once, and the top ten hold 4.5% to 6.5%. The sample here was peripheral blood, taken on day 0 of AZD1222 vaccination. The receptors derive from an adult in good health. Both conserved end residues are part of each CDR3. The D gene is left open where the match is weak. Expanded clones get a size class; other rows say once, few or many, or leave the size out.

cdr3_aa cdr3_nt clone_size j_call v_call d_call
CASSYPGNYGYTF TGTGCCAGCAGCTATCCGGGAAACTATGGCTACACCTTC - TRBJ1-2 TRBV7-9 -
CASSEGWNSGNTIYF TGTGCCAGCAGTGAAGGGTGGAACTCTGGAAACACCATATATTTT - TRBJ1-3 TRBV2 -
CASSQDLGGSYEQYF TGTGCCAGCAGCCAAGATTTGGGGGGGTCCTACGAGCAGTACTTC - TRBJ2-7 TRBV4-2 TRBD2
CASRPSGYNNEQFF TGTGCCAGCAGACCGAGCGGGTACAACAATGAGCAGTTCTTC - TRBJ2-1 TRBV6-5 -
CASSPQGGQGNSPLHF TGTGCCAGTAGTCCGCAGGGAGGACAGGGAAATTCACCCCTCCACTTT few TRBJ1-6 TRBV19 TRBD1
CSVEGGRRETQYF TGCAGCGTTGAAGGAGGCAGGAGAGAGACCCAGTACTTC - TRBJ2-5 TRBV29-1 -
CASSYLFFGTDNSPLHF TGTGCCAGCAGCTACCTATTCTTCGGGACAGATAATTCACCCCTCCACTTT once TRBJ1-6 TRBV7-2 TRBD1
CASSKQDWAQYF TGTGCCAGCAGCAAACAGGACTGGGCCCAGTACTTC - TRBJ2-5 TRBV9 -
CASSQEIAGMSEAFF TGCGCCAGCAGCCAAGAGATAGCGGGCATGTCTGAAGCTTTCTTT - TRBJ1-1 TRBV4-1 -
CASSDLAGGPDTQYF TGTGCCAGCAGTGACTTAGCGGGAGGGCCAGATACGCAGTATTTT - TRBJ2-3 TRBV6-4 TRBD2
CSVERANNEQFF TGCAGCGTTGAACGGGCGAACAATGAGCAGTTCTTC - TRBJ2-1 TRBV29-1 -
CASSVGRARETQYF TGTGCCAGCAGCGTGGGGAGGGCGAGGGAGACCCAGTACTTC - TRBJ2-5 TRBV9 TRBD2
CASSIGIAGEPYNEQFF TGTGCCAGTAGTATTGGAATAGCGGGAGAACCCTACAATGAGCAGTTCTTC - TRBJ2-1 TRBV19 TRBD2
CASSFKWEQFF TGTGCCAGCAGTTTTAAGTGGGAGCAGTTCTTC - TRBJ2-1 TRBV28 -
CASSQDAKHPDTQYF TGCGCCAGCAGCCAAGATGCAAAGCACCCAGATACGCAGTATTTT - TRBJ2-3 TRBV4-1 -
CASKRGGTGSNEAFF TGTGCCAGCAAGAGAGGGGGCACGGGGTCCAATGAAGCTTTCTTT - TRBJ1-1 TRBV7-2 TRBD1
CASSDRISNQPQHF TGTGCCAGCTCAGACAGGATTAGCAATCAGCCCCAGCATTTT - TRBJ1-5 TRBV18 -
CASSIQRAANHEQYF TGTGCCAGTAGTATACAGAGAGCGGCTAACCACGAGCAGTACTTC - TRBJ2-7 TRBV19 -